These 20 T cell receptor beta chains came from one sample sequenced in a study of regulatory T cells in long-lasting Graves disease. Construction of the TCR beta libraries employed iRepertoire HTBI primers in conjunction with Arm-PCR of CDR3 regions. TCRdb itself ran the multiplex PCR reads through MiXCR, one entry per CDR3 protein. The sample includes around 500,000 distinct CDR3 sequences, 12% of them seen just once. Regarding time point: newly diagnosed GD, antithyroid drugs for less than 3 months. Extracted RNA from PBMCs served as the source of the TCR library. The sample was also reused in another study, on T cells in Graves' hyperthyroidism and ophthalmopathy.

The specimen was peripheral blood mononuclear cells (PBMCs), collected at new diagnosis, from a patient treated with antithyroid drugs. The receptor source for this set is a woman aged 30 to 39 with Graves disease.

In its sample, this clonotype was seen a few times. The rearrangement links TRBV6-5 to TRBJ2-7, with D perhaps TRBD2 (5 bases). The CDR3 covers 15 residues. The germline gives CDR1 MNHEY, CDR2 SVGAGI. The V end was cut by 4 bases, the J end by 0 bases, with 13 bases between. CDR3 sequence reads: CASSSLRTYSYEQYF. CDR3 nucleotides: TGTGCCAGCAGTTCCCTTCGGACTTACTCCTACGAGCAGTACTTC.

The rearrangement joins TRBV28 to TRBJ2-2; 12 bases are a match to TRBD2. Germline trimming cut 4 bases from V and 6 bases from J; bases unmatched to any gene: 3. This CDR3 spans 15 amino acids. From germline, CDR1 is MDHEN and CDR2 SYDVKM. The CDR3 DNA is TGTGCCAGCAGTTCTAGCGGGAGGGCCGCCGGGGAGCTGTTTTTT. Translating it yields CASSSSGRAAGELFF.

The chain couples TRBV27 to TRBJ2-1; 9 bases align to TRBD1. The CDR3 loop spans 16 amino acids. V lost 0 bases and J lost 5; bases outside the gene matches: 5. Germline lookup yields CDR1 MNHEY and CDR2 SMNVEV (reference sequence). CDR3 in amino acids: CASSLSPGTGNNEQFF. The CDR3 bases are TGTGCCAGCAGTTTATCTCCGGGGACAGGGAACAATGAGCAGTTCTTC.

The V gene is TRBV5-4, the J gene TRBJ1-2; no clear D. Germline CDR1 and CDR2: SGHNT and YYREEE (reference sequence). CDR3 size: 12 residues. V gave up 0 bases and J gave up 8 bases, with 8 bases separating them. CDR3 nucleotides: TGTGCCAGCAGCTTGGAAGGAGAAGGCTACACCTTC. Its protein product is CASSLEGEGYTF.

This clonotype was detected many times. The CDR3 region has the DNA TGTGCCATCAAGGGACAGTCGTCTTACGAGCAGTACTTC. Its protein product is CAIKGQSSYEQYF. The rearrangement links TRBV10-3 to TRBJ2-7; 7 nucleotides line up with TRBD1. V was clipped by 7 bases and J by 4 bases; unmatched bases: 7. CDR1 is ENHRY and CDR2 is SYGVKD in the germline V gene. This CDR3 is 13 amino acids long.

This clonotype was observed a few times. The V call is TRBV6-1, the J call TRBJ2-2, with D perhaps assigned TRBD1 or TRBD2 (5 bases each). This CDR3 is built from 15 residues. V lost 6 bases to trimming and J lost 3 bases, with 14 bases between them. CDR1 MNHNS and CDR2 SASEGT come from the germline V gene. The chain's CDR3 is CASSREWGYTGELFF. The CDR3 coding sequence is TGTGCCAGCAGCCGCGAATGGGGGTACACCGGGGAGCTGTTTTTT.

This clonotype was detected a few times. This chain connects TRBV7-2 to TRBJ2-1, with 8 bases lining up with TRBD1. Losses at the gene ends were 8 bases for V and 5 bases for J; bases not matched to a gene: 11. The germline CDR1 and CDR2 sequences are SGHTA and FQGNSA. The CDR3 covers 15 residues. CDR3 DNA: TGTGCCAGCCGTCCTCAGGGGGCCCTCAACAATGAGCAGTTCTTC. Protein sequence: CASRPQGALNNEQFF.

The rearrangement joins TRBV5-1 to TRBJ2-5; TRBD1 is a possible D gene (5 bases). V lost 4 bases and J 2 bases, leaving 9 bases between the germline ends. The CDR3 totals 13 residues. CDR1 is SGHRS and CDR2 is YFSETQ in the germline V gene. For the CDR3, the DNA is TGCGCCAGCAGCACAGACAGACAAGAGACCCAGTACTTC. Translation gives CASSTDRQETQYF.

This clonotype was counted only a few times. The genes are TRBV20-1 and TRBJ2-3, with a tentative D call TRBD1 (6 bases). V lost 1 base and J lost 5, with 19 bases in between. The CDR3 runs 16 residues. In germline, CDR1 is DFQATT, CDR2 SNEGSKA (reference sequence). The CDR3 is CSARAPGIGGGDTQYF. The DNA of the CDR3 is TGCAGTGCTAGAGCCCCGGGAATAGGGGGTGGAGATACGCAGTATTTT.

In its sample, this clonotype was seen a few times. The chain carries TRBV4-1 and TRBJ2-2; D is possibly TRBD2 (5 bases). Deletions cut 4 bases from V and 8 bases from J, with 20 bases between. Per germline, CDR1 MGHRA and CDR2 YSYEKL. The CDR3 contains 16 residues. The DNA of the CDR3 is TGCGCCAGCAGCCTCCTTTCCGACTATCCGGGGGGGGAGCTGTTTTTT. Translation gives CASSLLSDYPGGELFF.

At least ten counts were recorded for this clonotype. The genes are TRBV20-1 and TRBJ1-1; D gene uncertain. Germline values: CDR1 DFQATT, CDR2 SNEGSKA (reference sequence). Trimming cost V 7 bases and J 4 bases, with 13 bases left between them. CDR3 length: 12 amino acids. The CDR3 DNA reads as TGCAGTGTAGGGTCGACCGGCACTGAAGCTTTCTTT. Its translation is CSVGSTGTEAFF.

This clonotype came up many times. The V and J genes are TRBV4-3 and TRBJ2-7; no firm D call. This CDR3 comprises 13 residues. Germline V gene lookup returns CDR1 LGHNA and CDR2 YSLEER. The V and J ends lost 1 base and 7 bases respectively, with 11 bases between them. CDR3 bases: TGCGCCAGCAGCCAAGTATCCGCGGCGGAGCAGTACTTC. This sequence encodes CASSQVSAAEQYF.

The chain combines TRBV20-1 with TRBJ1-4; D gene ambiguous. Germline V CDR1 and CDR2: DFQATT, SNEGSKA (reference sequence). CDR3 length equals 12 residues. The V end was cut by 2 bases, the J end by 4 bases, with 5 bases between. The CDR3 DNA follows: TGCAGTGCTAGAAACGATAATGAAAAACTGTTTTTT. Translated: CSARNDNEKLFF.

This clonotype has at least ten counts. CDR3 coding DNA: TGTGCCAGCAGTTCCACGTCCCCCTTCAACGTCCTGACTTTC. As protein: CASSSTSPFNVLTF. This chain connects TRBV28 to TRBJ2-6; D not resolved. The CDR3 length is 14 residues. Germline-derived CDR1 and CDR2 are MDHEN and SYDVKM. Trimming shortened V by 4 bases and J by 9 bases, and 13 bases separated the two germline ends.

This clonotype was counted many times. This rearrangement joins TRBV18 to TRBJ1-1; possible D gene TRBD1, 5 bases. CDR1 and CDR2 from the germline V gene are KGHSH and LQKENI. V shed 6 bases and J shed 7 bases, with 12 bases lying between them. CDR3 length: 12 amino acids. CDR3 nucleotide sequence: TGTGCCAGCTCTCCAGGGATGAGTGAAGCTTTCTTT. Translation gives CASSPGMSEAFF.

There are a few counts of this clonotype. Compared with germline, one end of the junction differs, possibly owing to a read error. V is TRBV20-1 and J is TRBJ1-2; D not resolved. The CDR3 spans 8 residues. Germline-derived CDR1 and CDR2 are DFQATT and SNEGSKA (reference sequence). The CDR3 loop reads CSARPAPF. In DNA, the CDR3 is TGCAGTGCTAGGCCGGCCCCCTTC.

Concerning this clonotype: A far larger clone lies a single base away; this is likely a read error. The conserved closing phenylalanine or tryptophan is absent in this CDR3, likely reflecting a read error. The chain is built from TRBV2 and TRBJ1-1; tentative D call: TRBD1 (6 bases). The V and J ends lost 6 bases and 4 bases respectively, with 15 bases between them. The CDR3 is made up of 14 amino acids. CDR1 is SNHLY, CDR2 FYNNEI, per germline. The DNA of the CDR3 is TGTGCCAGCAGACCAGGACAGACCCTCACTGAAGCTTTCCTT. It is translated as CASRPGQTLTEAFL.

V gene TRBV5-6 combines with J gene TRBJ2-1; TRBD2 matches at 11 bases. Germline V gene lookup returns CDR1 SGHDT and CDR2 YYEEEE. The CDR3 is 15 amino acids. J lost 7 bases, V lost 3 bases, and 6 bases had no gene match. The chain's CDR3 is CASSYYSGRGNEQFF. CDR3 nucleotides: TGTGCCAGCAGCTATTATAGCGGGAGGGGTAATGAGCAGTTCTTC.

This clonotype was counted ten times or more. This sequence joins TRBV12-3 or TRBV12-4 and TRBJ2-5, with D possibly being TRBD2 (6 bases). Trimming removed 6 bases from V and 1 base from J, with 15 bases in between. This CDR3 is 15 amino acids long. CDR3 DNA: TGTGCCAGCAGCCCCACTCGGGGGACCCAAGAGACCCAGTACTTC. Protein: CASSPTRGTQETQYF.

This clonotype has at least ten counts. The chain employs TRBV7-2 and TRBJ2-7, with TRBD1 as a possible D gene (6 bases). The length of the CDR3 is 15 residues. Trimming shortened V by 6 bases and J by 2 bases, and 17 bases separated the two germline ends. Germline CDR1 SGHTA, CDR2 FQGNSA. CDR3 nucleotides: TGTGCCAGCAGTTGGTTCCAGGGGCCTACCTACGAGCAGTACTTC. Protein sequence: CASSWFQGPTYEQYF.